This T cell receptor beta chain was sequenced in a study of blood T cell repertoires in COVID-19. Across the study: Both acute and convalescent COVID-19 samples were obtained from the United States, Italy and Spain. T cells, B-cell-depleted T cells, or PBMCs provided the cDNA or gDNA that served as material.

Per the original methods: Nucleated cell counts were estimated from reference gene primer amplification. The table came from immunoSEQ multiplex PCR; TCRdb's copy has only in-frame clones and leaves some out. V, J and clone size are those of that table, while D and trimming were read from the DNA. This sample carries tens of thousands of clones, less than 95% of them seen once, and the ten largest clones take about 7.7%. The CDR3 runs to 13 residues. Sequenced material: peripheral blood. The sequence was obtained from a middle-aged woman with active COVID-19. The chain combines TRBV12-1 with TRBJ1-5. TRBV12-1 is a listed pseudogene. The DNA for the CDR3 is TGTGCCAGCAGCTTTGGGGGGGATCAGCCCCAGCATTTT. It encodes CASSFGGDQPQHF.